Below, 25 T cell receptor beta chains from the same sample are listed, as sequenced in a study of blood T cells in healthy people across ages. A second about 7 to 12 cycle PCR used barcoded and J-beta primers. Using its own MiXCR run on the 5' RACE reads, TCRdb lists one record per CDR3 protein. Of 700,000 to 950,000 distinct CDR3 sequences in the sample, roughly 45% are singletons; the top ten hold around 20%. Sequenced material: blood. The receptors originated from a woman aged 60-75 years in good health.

The CDR3 DNA sequence: TGCAGTCCCCCTAAGCGTGATACGCAGTATTTT. Translated, it gives CSPPKRDTQYF. The chain uses TRBV20-1 and TRBJ2-3; unclear D gene. Germline-derived CDR1 and CDR2 are DFQATT and SNEGSKA (reference sequence). Trimming removed 8 bases from V and 6 bases from J, with 12 bases in between. The CDR3 has 11 amino acids.

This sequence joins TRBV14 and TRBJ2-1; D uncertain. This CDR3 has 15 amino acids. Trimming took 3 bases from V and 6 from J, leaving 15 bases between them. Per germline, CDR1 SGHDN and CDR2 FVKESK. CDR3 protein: CASSQRDKISNEQFF. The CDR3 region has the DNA TGTGCCAGCAGCCAGCGTGACAAAATTTCCAATGAGCAGTTCTTC.

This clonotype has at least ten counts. CDR3 nucleotide sequence: TGTGCCAGCAGTCCGGGGGGCCTAGATACGCAGTATTTT. It is translated as CASSPGGLDTQYF. The chain links TRBV12-3 or TRBV12-4 to TRBJ2-3, with D possibly being TRBD2 (7 bases). Trimming shortened V by 5 bases and J by 5 bases, and 11 bases separated the two germline ends. The CDR3 runs to 13 residues.

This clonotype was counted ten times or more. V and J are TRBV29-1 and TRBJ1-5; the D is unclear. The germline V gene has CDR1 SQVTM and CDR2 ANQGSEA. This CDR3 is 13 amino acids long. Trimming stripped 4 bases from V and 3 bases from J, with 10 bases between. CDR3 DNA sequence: TGCAGCGTTGCCGAGAGTTCCAATCAGCCCCAGCATTTT. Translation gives CSVAESSNQPQHF.

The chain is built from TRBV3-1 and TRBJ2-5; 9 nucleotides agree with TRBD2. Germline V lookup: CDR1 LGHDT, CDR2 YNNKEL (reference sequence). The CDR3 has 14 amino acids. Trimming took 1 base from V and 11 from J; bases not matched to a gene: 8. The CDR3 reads CASSQGGVAGEQYF. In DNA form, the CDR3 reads TGTGCCAGCAGCCAAGGAGGAGTAGCGGGAGAACAGTACTTC.

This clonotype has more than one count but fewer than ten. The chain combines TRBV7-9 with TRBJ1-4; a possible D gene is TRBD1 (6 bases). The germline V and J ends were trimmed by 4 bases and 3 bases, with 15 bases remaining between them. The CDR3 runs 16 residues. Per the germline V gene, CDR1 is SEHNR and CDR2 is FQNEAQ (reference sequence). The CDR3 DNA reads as TGTGCCAGCAGCTGGACAGCGACCCGGGCTAATGAAAAACTGTTTTTT. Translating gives CASSWTATRANEKLFF. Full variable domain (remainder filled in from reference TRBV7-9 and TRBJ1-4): DTGVSQNPRHKITKRGQNVTFRCDPISEHNRLYWYRQTLGQGPEFLTYFQNEAQLEKSRLLSDRFSAERPKGSFSTLEIQRTEQGDSAMYLCASSWTATRANEKLFFGSGTQLSVL.

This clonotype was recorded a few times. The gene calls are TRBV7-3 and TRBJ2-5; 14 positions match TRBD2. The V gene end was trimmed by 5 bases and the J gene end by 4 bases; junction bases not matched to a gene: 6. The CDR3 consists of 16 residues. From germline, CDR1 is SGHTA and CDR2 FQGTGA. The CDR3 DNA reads TGTGCCAGCAGCCCCATGGGACTAGCGGGGGTAGAGACCCAGTACTTC. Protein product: CASSPMGLAGVETQYF. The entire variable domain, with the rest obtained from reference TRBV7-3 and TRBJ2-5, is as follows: GAGVSQTPSNKVTEKGKYVELRCDPISGHTALYWYRQSLGQGPEFLIYFQGTGAADDSGLPNDRFFAVRPEGSVSTLKIQRTERGDSAVYLCASSPMGLAGVETQYFGPGTRLLVL.

The CDR3 reads CASSPPVGGGEQYF. The CDR3 coding sequence is TGTGCCAGCAGCCCTCCCGTAGGGGGGGGTGAGCAGTACTTC. V usage is TRBV27 and J usage is TRBJ2-7; the D gene is possibly TRBD2 (7 bases). The CDR3 is 14 residues long. In germline, CDR1 is MNHEY, CDR2 SMNVEV (reference sequence). Trimming took off 6 bases at V and 7 bases at J, with 19 bases between the two ends.

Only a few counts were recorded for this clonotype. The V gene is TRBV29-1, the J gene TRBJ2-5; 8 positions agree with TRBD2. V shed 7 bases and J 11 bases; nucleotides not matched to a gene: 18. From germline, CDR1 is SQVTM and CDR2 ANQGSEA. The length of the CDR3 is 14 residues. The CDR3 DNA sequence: TGCAGCGCATGGGCCCAGCGGGAGTACAATGAGCAGTACTTC. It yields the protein CSAWAQREYNEQYF. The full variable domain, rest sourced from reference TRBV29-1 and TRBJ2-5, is SAVISQKPSRDICQRGTSLTIQCQVDSQVTMMFWYRQQPGQSLTLIATANQGSEATYESGFVIDKFPISRPNLTFSTLTVSNMSPEDSSIYLCSAWAQREYNEQYFGPGTRLLVL.

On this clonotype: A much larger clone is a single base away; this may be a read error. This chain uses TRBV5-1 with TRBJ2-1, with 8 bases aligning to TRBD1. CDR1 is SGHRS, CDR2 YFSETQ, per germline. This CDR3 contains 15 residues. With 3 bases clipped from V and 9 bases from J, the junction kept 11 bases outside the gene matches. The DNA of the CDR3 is TGCGCCAGCAGCTCCGGGACAGGAGAAATCAGTGAGCAGTTCTTC. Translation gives CASSSGTGEISEQFF.

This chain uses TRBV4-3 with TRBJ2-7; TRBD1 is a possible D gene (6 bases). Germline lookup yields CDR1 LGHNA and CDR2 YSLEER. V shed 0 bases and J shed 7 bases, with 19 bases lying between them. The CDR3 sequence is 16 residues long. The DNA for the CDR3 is TGCGCCAGCAGCCAAGATCATACAGGGACCAACAATGAGCAGTACTTC. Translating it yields CASSQDHTGTNNEQYF.

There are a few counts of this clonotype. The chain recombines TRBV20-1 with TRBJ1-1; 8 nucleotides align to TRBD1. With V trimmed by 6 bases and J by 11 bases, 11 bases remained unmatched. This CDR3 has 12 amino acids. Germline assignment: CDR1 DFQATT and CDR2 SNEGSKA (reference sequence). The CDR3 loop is CSAQTGGLLAFF. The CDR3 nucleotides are TGCAGTGCCCAAACAGGGGGTCTCTTGGCTTTCTTT.

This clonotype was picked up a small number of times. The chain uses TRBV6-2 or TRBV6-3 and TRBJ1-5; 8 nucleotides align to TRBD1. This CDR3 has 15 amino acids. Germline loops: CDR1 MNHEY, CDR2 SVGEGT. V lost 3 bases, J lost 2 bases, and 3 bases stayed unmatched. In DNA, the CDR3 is TGTGCCAGCAGTTATAGGACAGGGCGCAATCAGCCCCAGCATTTT. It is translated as CASSYRTGRNQPQHF.

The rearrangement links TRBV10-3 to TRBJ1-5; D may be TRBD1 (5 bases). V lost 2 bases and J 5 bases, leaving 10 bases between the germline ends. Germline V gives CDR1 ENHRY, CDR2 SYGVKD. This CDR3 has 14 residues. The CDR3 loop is CAISEGMGHQPQHF. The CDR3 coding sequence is TGTGCCATCAGTGAGGGGATGGGACATCAGCCCCAGCATTTT.

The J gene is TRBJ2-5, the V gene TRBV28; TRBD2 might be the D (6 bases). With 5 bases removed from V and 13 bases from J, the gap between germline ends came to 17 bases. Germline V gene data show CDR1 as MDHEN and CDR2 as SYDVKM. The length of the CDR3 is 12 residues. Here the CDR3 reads CASSLQRLDPYF. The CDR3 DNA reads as TGTGCCAGCAGTCTCCAAAGACTAGATCCGTACTTC.

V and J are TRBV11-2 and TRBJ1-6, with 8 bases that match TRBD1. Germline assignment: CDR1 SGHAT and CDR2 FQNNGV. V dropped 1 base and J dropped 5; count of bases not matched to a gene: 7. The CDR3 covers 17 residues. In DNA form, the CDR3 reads TGTGCCAGCAGCTTAGCTCAGACAGGGGCAAATAATTCACCCCTCCACTTT. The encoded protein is CASSLAQTGANNSPLHF. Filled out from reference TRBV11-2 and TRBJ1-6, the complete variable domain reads EAGVAQSPRYKIIEKRQSVAFWCNPISGHATLYWYQQILGQGPKLLIQFQNNGVVDDSQLPKDRFSAERLKGVDSTLKIQPAKLEDSAVYLCASSLAQTGANNSPLHFGNGTRLTVT.

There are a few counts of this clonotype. This CDR3 is CASLPGGLAGVYNEQFF. The DNA of the CDR3 is TGTGCCAGCCTCCCAGGTGGGCTAGCGGGAGTATACAATGAGCAGTTCTTC. V gene TRBV6-2 or TRBV6-3 combines with J gene TRBJ2-1; 10 positions match TRBD2. Trimming took 8 bases from V and 4 from J; bases not matched to a gene: 14. CDR3 length equals 17 residues. Germline CDR1 reads MNHEY; CDR2 reads SVGEGT.

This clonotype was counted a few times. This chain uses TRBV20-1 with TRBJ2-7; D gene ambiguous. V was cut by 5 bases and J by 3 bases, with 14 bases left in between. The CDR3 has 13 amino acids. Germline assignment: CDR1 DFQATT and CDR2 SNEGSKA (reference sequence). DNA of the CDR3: TGCAGTGCTCTATTGGCCACCCACTACGAGCAGTACTTC. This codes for CSALLATHYEQYF.

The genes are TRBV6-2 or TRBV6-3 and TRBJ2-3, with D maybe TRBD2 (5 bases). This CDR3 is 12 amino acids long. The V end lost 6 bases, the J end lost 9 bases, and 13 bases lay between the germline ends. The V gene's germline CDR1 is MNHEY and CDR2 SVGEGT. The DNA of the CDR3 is TGTGCCAGCAGCCAGACCGGGGTAACGCAGTATTTT. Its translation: CASSQTGVTQYF.

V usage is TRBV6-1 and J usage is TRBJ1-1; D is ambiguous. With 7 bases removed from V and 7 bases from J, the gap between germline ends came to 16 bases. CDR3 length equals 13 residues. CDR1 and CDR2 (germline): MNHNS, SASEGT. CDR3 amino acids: CASIPTGVGEAFF. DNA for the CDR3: TGTGCCAGCATCCCTACGGGTGTGGGTGAAGCTTTCTTT.

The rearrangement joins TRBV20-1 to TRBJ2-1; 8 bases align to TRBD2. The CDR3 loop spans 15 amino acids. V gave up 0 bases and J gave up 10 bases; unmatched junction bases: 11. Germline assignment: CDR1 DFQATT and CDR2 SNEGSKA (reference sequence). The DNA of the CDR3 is TGCAGTGCTAGAGATGATAGCGGGGTCAACGACGAGCAGTTCTTC. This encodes CSARDDSGVNDEQFF.

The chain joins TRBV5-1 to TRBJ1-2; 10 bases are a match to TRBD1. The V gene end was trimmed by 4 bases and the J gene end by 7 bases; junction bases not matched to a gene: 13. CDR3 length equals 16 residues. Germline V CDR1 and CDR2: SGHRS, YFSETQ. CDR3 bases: TGCGCCAGCAGCACGACCTTGACGGGACAGGGGTTTGGCTACACCTTC. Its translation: CASSTTLTGQGFGYTF.

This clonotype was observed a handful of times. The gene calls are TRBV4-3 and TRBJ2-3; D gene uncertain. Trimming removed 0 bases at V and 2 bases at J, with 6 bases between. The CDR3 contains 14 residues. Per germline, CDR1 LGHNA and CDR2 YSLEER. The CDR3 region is CASSQDGATDTQYF. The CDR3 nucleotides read TGCGCCAGCAGCCAAGACGGCGCCACAGATACGCAGTATTTT.

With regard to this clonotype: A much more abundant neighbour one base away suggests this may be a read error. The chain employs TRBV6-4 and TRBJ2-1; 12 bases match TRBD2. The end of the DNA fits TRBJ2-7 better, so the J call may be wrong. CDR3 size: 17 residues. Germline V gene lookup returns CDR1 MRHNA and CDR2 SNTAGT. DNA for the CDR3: TGTGCCAGCAGTGTGCTAGCGGGGGGGAGCTCCTACAATGAGCAGTACTTC. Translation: CASSVLAGGSSYNEQYF.

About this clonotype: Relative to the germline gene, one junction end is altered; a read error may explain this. The CDR3 DNA follows: TGTGCCACCGGTGATACCGGGACAGGAGAGACCCAGTACTTC. Translating it yields CATGDTGTGETQYF. This sequence joins TRBV24-1 and TRBJ2-5; 8 positions match TRBD1. The CDR3 consists of 14 residues. Looked up from germline, CDR1 is KGHDR and CDR2 is SFDVKD.